The following is a T cell receptor beta chain sequence with its context. One end of the junction varies from germline; a read error may be responsible. The data stem from a study of blood T cell repertoires in COVID-19. The CDR3 totals 17 residues. Germline CDR1 is SGHVS and CDR2 is FNYEAQ. Clones were sequenced by immunoSEQ multiplex PCR, and TCRdb holds only the in-frame ones, with some missing. The table records some 250,000 clones, approximately 86% of them present only once. This sequence joins TRBV7-6 and TRBJ1-5; 7 bases align to TRBD1. Sequenced: peripheral blood. The receptor was derived from a woman aged 60 to 75 with COVID-19, enrolled during active disease. CDR3 region: CASSLDAGRGGKQPQHF. In DNA form, the CDR3 reads TGTGCCAGCAGCTTAGATGCAGGTAGAGGGGGCAAGCAGCCCCAGCATTTT.